The present T cell receptor beta chain was sequenced within a study of Ad26.COV2.S vaccination and SARS-CoV-2 variants. Findings of the study overall: Breadth, reportedly substantial, characterized the spike-specific CD8+ and CD4+ T cell responses after vaccination. With respect to non-spike TCR breadth, vaccine and placebo recipients were similar.

Treatment of the sample: about 20 received Ad26.COV2.S at low or high dose, single or two shots; roughly five received placebo; per-sample allocation not given. Material that was analyzed had been drawn on day 63 after the first vaccine or placebo injection. Ad26.COV2.S expressed prefusion-stabilized spike from the original Wuhan strain. V was pared by 3 bases and J by 7 bases, with 6 bases of the junction left unmatched. This CDR3 spans 13 amino acids. With regard to this clone: The antigen is undetermined.

Clones were sequenced by immunoSEQ multiplex PCR, and TCRdb holds only the in-frame ones, with some missing. The repertoire holds about 410,000 clones, with roughly 90% as singletons. V and J are TRBV12-3 or TRBV12-4 and TRBJ2-7; 7 nucleotides match TRBD1. The source is a person between 18 and 60 years old who received the Ad26.COV2.S COVID-19 vaccine or a placebo. Material: peripheral blood, obtained in a trial of Ad26.COV2.S vaccine versus placebo. CDR3 nucleotides: TGTGCCAGCAGTTTCGGACAGGACTGGGAGCAGTACTTC. Translation gives CASSFGQDWEQYF.